These 20 T cell receptor beta chains originate from one sample sequenced in a study of T cell responses to AZD1222 COVID-19 vaccine. Repertoires were generated with immunoSEQ multiplex PCR, while TCRdb's copy carries only in-frame clones and drops some. The sample has more than 65,000 clones; around 80% are singletons. The sample was peripheral blood, taken on day 0 of AZD1222 vaccination. The origin of the receptors is an adult in good health.

Here the CDR3 DNA reads TGTGCCAGCAGCCTCCGTACAGACAGTTACGAGCAGTACTTC. Protein: CASSLRTDSYEQYF. The rearrangement joins TRBV11-2 to TRBJ2-7; D is possibly TRBD1 (5 bases). The CDR3 loop spans 14 amino acids. Trimming removed 5 bases from V and 4 bases from J, with 15 bases in between. Germline V gene data show CDR1 as SGHAT and CDR2 as FQNNGV.

V usage is TRBV5-1 and J usage is TRBJ2-7, with TRBD2 matching over 8 bases. The junction had 10 bases not matched to a gene; V was cut back by 4 bases and J by 4 bases. Germline assignment: CDR1 SGHRS and CDR2 YFSETQ. The CDR3 length is 15 residues. The CDR3: CASSRDTSGVYEQYF. CDR3 bases: TGCGCCAGCAGCAGGGACACTAGCGGAGTTTACGAGCAGTACTTC.

The rearrangement uses TRBV18 and TRBJ1-2; perhaps TRBD1 as D (6 bases). V shed 3 bases and J shed 8 bases, with 13 bases lying between them. The CDR3 runs 13 residues. Germline CDR1 reads KGHSH; CDR2 reads LQKENI. CDR3 DNA sequence: TGTGCCAGCTCACCGGATGGTGGGGGCGGCTACACCTTC. Translation: CASSPDGGGGYTF.

The chain recombines TRBV12-5 with TRBJ2-1, with D perhaps being TRBD1 or TRBD2 (7 bases each). Germline V gene lookup returns CDR1 LGHNT and CDR2 FRNRAP. The germline V and J ends were trimmed by 0 bases and 7 bases, with 16 bases remaining between them. This CDR3 contains 16 residues. The CDR3 DNA sequence: TGTGCTAGTGGTTTGGTACTGGGGGGGGGACAGAATGAGCAGTTCTTC. Translation: CASGLVLGGGQNEQFF. Together with reference TRBV12-5 and TRBJ2-1, the CDR3 gives the full variable domain: DARVTQTPRHKVTEMGQEVTMRCQPILGHNTVFWYRQTMMQGLELLAYFRNRAPLDDSGMPKDRFSAEMPDATLATLKIQPSEPRDSAVYFCASGLVLGGGQNEQFFGPGTRLTVL.

The chain uses TRBV19 and TRBJ2-1; the D gene is possibly TRBD1 (5 bases). The CDR3 contains 13 residues. Germline V gene data show CDR1 as LNHDA and CDR2 as SQIVND (reference sequence). Trimming took off 4 bases at V and 4 bases at J, with 8 bases between the two ends. CDR3 nucleotides: TGTGCCAGTAGTACTAGGGGATACAATGAGCAGTTCTTC. Amino acid sequence: CASSTRGYNEQFF.

This CDR3 is CASSLVVRTSGHNEQFF. Written as DNA, the CDR3 is TGCGCCAGCAGCTTGGTCGTTCGGACTAGCGGACACAATGAGCAGTTCTTC. The chain is built from TRBV5-1 and TRBJ2-1; the match to TRBD2 covers 10 bases. The germline CDR1 and CDR2 sequences are SGHRS and YFSETQ. This CDR3 is built from 17 residues. V trimming: 0 bases; J trimming: 5 bases; junction bases outside the gene matches: 8.

The chain links TRBV4-1 to TRBJ2-5; D is ambiguous. V lost 0 bases, J lost 5 bases, and 7 bases lay in between. CDR1 MGHRA and CDR2 YSYEKL come from the germline V gene. CDR3 length: 13 amino acids. The CDR3 coding sequence is TGCGCCAGCAGCCAAGATGTGCTGGAGACCCAGTACTTC. Translated, it gives CASSQDVLETQYF.

A single count supports this clone. This chain joins TRBV18 and TRBJ1-3, with 8 bases matching TRBD1. J gave up 0 bases and V 6 bases, and 10 bases lay outside the gene matches. The CDR3 sequence is 17 residues long. Germline lookup yields CDR1 KGHSH and CDR2 LQKENI. CDR3 sequence: CASSPSGQGSSGNTIYF. The DNA for the CDR3 is TGTGCCAGCTCCCCATCTGGACAGGGAAGCTCTGGAAACACCATATATTTT.

The chain has TRBV4-2 and TRBJ2-2; D is possibly TRBD1 or TRBD2 (5 bases each). Per germline, CDR1 LGHNA and CDR2 YNFKEQ. With 4 bases removed from V and 5 bases from J, the gap between germline ends came to 14 bases. The CDR3 has 15 residues. The CDR3 sequence: CASSLGRVATGELFF. In DNA, the CDR3 is TGTGCCAGCAGCCTGGGGCGGGTAGCGACCGGGGAGCTGTTTTTT.

The V gene is TRBV4-3, the J gene TRBJ1-2, with TRBD1 as a possible D gene (6 bases). Germline values: CDR1 LGHNA, CDR2 YSLEER. V lost 11 bases, J lost 8 bases, and 33 bases lay in between. The CDR3 runs 17 residues. CDR3 in DNA: TGCGCCCCCCCTCCGGGGTTGGGGGCAGGAAAGATTCGCGGCTACACCTTC. Its translation: CAPPPGLGAGKIRGYTF.

This sequence joins TRBV4-1 and TRBJ2-5; 11 bases align to TRBD2. The CDR3 extends over 21 amino acids. Trimming cost V 1 base and J 2 bases; bases outside gene matches: 18. Germline values: CDR1 MGHRA, CDR2 YSYEKL. The CDR3 protein is CASSQVSSPGLAAGGQETQYF. The CDR3 region has the DNA TGCGCCAGCAGCCAAGTAAGTTCGCCGGGACTAGCGGCTGGCGGGCAAGAGACCCAGTACTTC.

This clone was recorded a few times. The rearrangement joins TRBV11-2 to TRBJ1-2; no clear D. The CDR3 is 14 amino acids. The ends were cut back, 2 bases at V and 7 bases at J, with 14 bases in the middle. Germline loops: CDR1 SGHAT, CDR2 FQNNGV. CDR3 protein: CASSLHEGSGGYTF. In DNA, the CDR3 is TGTGCCAGCAGCTTACATGAGGGATCGGGTGGCTACACCTTC.

V and J are TRBV18 and TRBJ2-5, with a tentative D call TRBD1 (5 bases). This CDR3 is 14 amino acids long. Germline lookup yields CDR1 KGHSH and CDR2 LQKENI. The V and J ends lost 0 bases and 6 bases respectively, with 11 bases between them. The CDR3 protein is CASSPPPQGQTQYF. The CDR3 DNA reads TGTGCCAGCTCACCACCGCCGCAGGGTCAGACCCAGTACTTC.

This chain connects TRBV6-5 to TRBJ2-1; TRBD1 aligns across 12 bases. Germline V gene sequence: CDR1 MNHEY, CDR2 SVGAGI. V shed 0 bases and J 7 bases; nucleotides not matched to a gene: 1. This CDR3 has 15 residues. This CDR3 reads CASSYSGQGANEQFF. For the CDR3, the DNA is TGTGCCAGCAGTTACTCGGGACAGGGGGCAAATGAGCAGTTCTTC.

This chain connects TRBV6-5 to TRBJ1-2; 8 positions agree with TRBD1. Germline values: CDR1 MNHEY, CDR2 SVGAGI. The CDR3 runs 13 residues. V was pared by 6 bases and J by 4 bases, with 4 bases of the junction left unmatched. The CDR3: CASRPGQGYGYTF. The DNA for the CDR3 is TGTGCCAGCAGACCCGGACAGGGCTATGGCTACACCTTC.

This chain connects TRBV11-3 to TRBJ2-3, with 10 positions matching TRBD2. Germline trimming cut 5 bases from V and 4 bases from J; bases unmatched to any gene: 18. CDR3 length: 19 amino acids. The germline CDR1 and CDR2 sequences are SGHNT and YENEEA. The CDR3 nucleotides are TGTGCCAGCAGCCCCAAGGGGTGGCTAGCGGGAGACCCCCCAGATACGCAGTATTTT. It specifies CASSPKGWLAGDPPDTQYF.

The chain has TRBV7-9 and TRBJ2-3, with 9 bases identical to TRBD2. Trimming took 1 base from V and 3 from J; bases not matched to a gene: 8. This CDR3 is built from 17 residues. From germline, CDR1 is SEHNR and CDR2 FQNEAQ (reference sequence). CDR3 residues: CASSLGSLAGVTDTQYF. The CDR3 DNA follows: TGTGCCAGCAGCTTAGGATCGTTAGCGGGAGTTACAGATACGCAGTATTTT.

This clone was recorded a few times. The genes are TRBV7-2 and TRBJ1-3, with a tentative D call TRBD1 (6 bases). From germline, CDR1 is SGHTA and CDR2 FQGNSA. V dropped 5 bases and J dropped 0 bases, with 11 bases sitting between them. This CDR3 comprises 15 residues. DNA for the CDR3: TGTGCCAGCAGCCCCTGGACAGCCTCTGGAAACACCATATATTTT. Protein sequence: CASSPWTASGNTIYF.

This clone was seen a few times. The rearrangement uses TRBV10-3 and TRBJ1-4; possibly TRBD1 for D (5 bases). V was clipped by 4 bases and J by 5 bases, with 11 bases between them. CDR1 ENHRY and CDR2 SYGVKD come from the germline V gene. The CDR3 loop spans 14 amino acids. CDR3 sequence (DNA): TGTGCCATCAGTGGGCAGGGATGGAATGAAAAACTGTTTTTT. Translated, it gives CAISGQGWNEKLFF.

The chain links TRBV7-9 to TRBJ1-1; D ambiguous. There are 13 residues in the CDR3. Germline V lookup: CDR1 SEHNR, CDR2 FQNEAQ (reference sequence). Trimming stripped 3 bases from V and 4 bases from J, with 9 bases between. Here the CDR3 DNA reads TGTGCCAGCAGCTTCGGAGAATCCACTGAAGCTTTCTTT. This gives the protein CASSFGESTEAFF.